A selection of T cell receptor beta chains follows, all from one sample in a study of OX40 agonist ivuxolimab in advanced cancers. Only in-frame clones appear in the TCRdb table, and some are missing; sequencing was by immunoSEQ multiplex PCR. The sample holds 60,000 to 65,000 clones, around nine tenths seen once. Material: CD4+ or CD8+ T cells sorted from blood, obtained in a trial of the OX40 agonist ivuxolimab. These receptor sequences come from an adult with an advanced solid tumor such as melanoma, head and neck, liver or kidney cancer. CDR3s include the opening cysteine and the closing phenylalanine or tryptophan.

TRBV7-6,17,CASSLAHGVGGGTEAFF
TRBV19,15,CASSIAGTAFETQYF
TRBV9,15,CASSAGGVITDTQYF
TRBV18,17,CASSLNPSVGGEETQYF
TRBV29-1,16,CSVVGEPGQLYNEQFF
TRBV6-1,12,CASRPSGYEQYF
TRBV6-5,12,CASKTGGTEAFF
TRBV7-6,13,CASSLGAADTQYF
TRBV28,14,CASSLPGGSYEQYF
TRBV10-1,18,CASPELGQGVRCNYGYTF
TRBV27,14,CASSLAGLGETQYF
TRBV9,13,CASSPSGRYEQYF
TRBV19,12,CASSGGTGELFF
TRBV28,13,CASSRAGNQPQHF
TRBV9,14,CASSVVGGARGYTF
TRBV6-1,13,CAIGTGGVEKLFF
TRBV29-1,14,CSVLGGPGANVLTF
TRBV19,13,CASSMSSSYEQYF
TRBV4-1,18,CASSQEIRDRGPKNIQYF
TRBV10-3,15,CAIRSTGGAGETQYF
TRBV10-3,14,CAISESPRADGYTF
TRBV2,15,CASSDAGVSNQPQHF
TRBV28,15,CASSLSRTISYEQYF
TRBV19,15,CASSIFPTGGETQYF
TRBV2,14,CASFLTALWDGYTF
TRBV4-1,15,CASSQEAKSGYEQYF
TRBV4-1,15,CASSQEIVMGEKLFF
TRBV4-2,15,CASSQDSSASYEQYF
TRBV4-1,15,CASSQIQGADTEAFF
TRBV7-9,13,CASSPDISYEQYF
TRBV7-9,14,CASSPRGQFYEQYF
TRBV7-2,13,CASSLSETYEQYF
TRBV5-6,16,CASSTGLIGTAGTQYF
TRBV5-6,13,CASSHGTGDEQYF
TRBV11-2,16,CASSLRASGYQETQYF
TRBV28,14,CASSQTGGLYEQYF
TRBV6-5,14,CASSYSRGLRELFF
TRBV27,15,CASSLYGGSTDTQYF
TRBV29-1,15,CSVGLAGGLYNEQFF
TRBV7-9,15,CASSSARDRQETQYF
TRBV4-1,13,CASSRDSNQPQHF
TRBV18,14,CASSPPGTPYGYTF
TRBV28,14,CASSLPRQSDGYTF
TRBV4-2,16,CASSQRGEGLEETQYF
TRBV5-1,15,CASSFNRGNTGELFF
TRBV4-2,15,CASSQVGTGGETQYF